This T cell receptor beta chain was identified in a study of blood T cell repertoires in COVID-19. Study context: The samples span acute and convalescent COVID-19 from the United States, Italy and Spain.

Each participant's cohort was designated according to participant-reported clinical history. Recovered Cohort 3 donors showed two negative PCRs, clearance, or symptom resolution. Original analysis: Cell counts per sample came from amplifying reference gene primers. The assay was immunoSEQ multiplex PCR, and TCRdb's table has in-frame clones only and misses some. Clone size and the V and J calls come from that table; the DNA yielded D and trimming. The repertoire includes 200,000 to 250,000 clones, nearly 90% of them detected once, and 10% to 11% sits in the top ten. J gave up 3 bases and V 1 base, and 6 bases lay outside the gene matches. This CDR3 spans 15 amino acids. Germline CDR1 and CDR2: SGHVS and FQNEAQ.

This sequence originates from a man under 40 who had recovered from COVID-19. The specimen was PBMCs or T cells enriched from blood (not recorded which). This chain uses TRBV7-8 with TRBJ2-7; the match to TRBD2 covers 7 bases. The DNA for the CDR3 is TGTGCCAGCAGCTTAGGTAGCGGGCCATTCTACGAGCAGTACTTC. Protein: CASSLGSGPFYEQYF.